This T cell receptor beta chain was identified during a study of blood T cells in healthy people across ages. Whole-study context: Template switching caught about one barcoded beta molecule for each two T cells.

This clonotype was detected only a few times. CDR1 LGHNA and CDR2 YNFKEQ come from the germline V gene. V lost 0 bases to trimming and J lost 1 base, with 6 bases between them. This CDR3 contains 14 residues. A second about 6 to 11 cycle PCR used barcoded and J-beta primers. The template-switch adaptor, which had 12 random nucleotides, put a tag on each cDNA molecule. TCRdb re-derived calls from the 5' RACE reads in MiXCR, one entry per CDR3 protein. The data contain 800,000 to 1,300,000 distinct CDR3 sequences, about 25% of them singletons. The sample was also reused in another study, on T cells of mothers and their children.

J is TRBJ1-2 and V is TRBV4-2; D not certain. The sample consisted of blood. The receptor was derived from a girl aged 2 to 9 in good health. The CDR3 DNA reads TGTGCCAGCAGCCAAGAAAGGAGTAACTATGGCTACACCTTC. Protein sequence: CASSQERSNYGYTF.